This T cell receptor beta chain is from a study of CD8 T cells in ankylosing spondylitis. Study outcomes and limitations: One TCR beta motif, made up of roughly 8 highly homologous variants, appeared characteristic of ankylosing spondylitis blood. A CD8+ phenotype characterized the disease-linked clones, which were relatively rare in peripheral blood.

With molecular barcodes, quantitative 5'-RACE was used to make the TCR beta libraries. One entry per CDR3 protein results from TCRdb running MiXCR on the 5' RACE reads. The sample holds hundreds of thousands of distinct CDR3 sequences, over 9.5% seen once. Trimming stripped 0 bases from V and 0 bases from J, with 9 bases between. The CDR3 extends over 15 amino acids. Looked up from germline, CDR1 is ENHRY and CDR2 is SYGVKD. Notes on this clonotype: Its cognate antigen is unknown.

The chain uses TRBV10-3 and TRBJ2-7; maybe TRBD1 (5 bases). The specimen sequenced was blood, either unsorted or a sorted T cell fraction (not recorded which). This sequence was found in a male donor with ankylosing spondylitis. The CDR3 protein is CAISESQGFSYEQYF. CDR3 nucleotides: TGTGCCATCAGTGAGTCGCAGGGCTTCTCCTACGAGCAGTACTTC.